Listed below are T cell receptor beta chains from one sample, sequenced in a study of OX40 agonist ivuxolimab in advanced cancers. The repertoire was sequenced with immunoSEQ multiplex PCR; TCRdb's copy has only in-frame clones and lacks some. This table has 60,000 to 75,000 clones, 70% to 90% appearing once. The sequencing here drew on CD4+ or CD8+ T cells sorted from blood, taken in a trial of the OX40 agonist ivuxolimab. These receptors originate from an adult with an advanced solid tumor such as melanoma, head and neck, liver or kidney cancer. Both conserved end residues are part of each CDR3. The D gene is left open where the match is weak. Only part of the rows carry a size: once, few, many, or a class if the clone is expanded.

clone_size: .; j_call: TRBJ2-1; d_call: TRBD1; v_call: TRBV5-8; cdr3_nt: TGTGCCAGCAGCTCCGGGACAGGGCACAATGAGCAGTTCTTC; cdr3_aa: CASSSGTGHNEQFF
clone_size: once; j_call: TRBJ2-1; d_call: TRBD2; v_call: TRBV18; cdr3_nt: TGTGCCAGCTCCCGTGCGGCTAGCGGTATTTTTGAGCAGTTCTTC; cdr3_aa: CASSRAASGIFEQFF
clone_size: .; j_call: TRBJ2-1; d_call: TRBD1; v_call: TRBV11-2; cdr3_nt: TGTGCCAGCAGCGAAGGACAGGGAACCTACAATGAGCAGTTCTTC; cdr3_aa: CASSEGQGTYNEQFF
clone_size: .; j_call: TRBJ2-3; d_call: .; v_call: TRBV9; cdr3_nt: TGTGCCAGCAGCGCCAAACGTGGGGAGATCACAGATACGCAGTATTTT; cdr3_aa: CASSAKRGEITDTQYF
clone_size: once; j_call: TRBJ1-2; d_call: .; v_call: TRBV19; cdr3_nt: TGTGCCAGTAGTATGGCCAGTAAATATGGCTACACCTTC; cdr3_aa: CASSMASKYGYTF
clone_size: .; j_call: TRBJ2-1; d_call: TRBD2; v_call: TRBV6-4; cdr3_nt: TGTGCCAGCAGTCCAAGCGGGAGTCTATTGGGAGAGCAGTTCTTC; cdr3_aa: CASSPSGSLLGEQFF
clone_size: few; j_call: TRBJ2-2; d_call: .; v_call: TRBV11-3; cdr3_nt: TGTGCCAGCAGCCTGGAGAGACAGGCCGGGGAGCTGTTTTTT; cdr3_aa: CASSLERQAGELFF
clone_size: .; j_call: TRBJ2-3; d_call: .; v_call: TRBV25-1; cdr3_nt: TGTGCCAGCAGTGAATTCGGTGATACGCAGTATTTT; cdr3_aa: CASSEFGDTQYF
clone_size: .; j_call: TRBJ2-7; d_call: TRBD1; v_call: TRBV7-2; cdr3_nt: TGTGCCAGCAGCTCCCAGGGGGCCTCCTACGAGCAGTACTTC; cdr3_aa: CASSSQGASYEQYF
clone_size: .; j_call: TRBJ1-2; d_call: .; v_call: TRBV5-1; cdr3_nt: TGCGCCAGCAGCCTCGGAGACAGCCTTAACTATGGCTACACCTTC; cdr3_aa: CASSLGDSLNYGYTF
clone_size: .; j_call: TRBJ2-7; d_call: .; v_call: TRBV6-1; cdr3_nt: TGTGCCAGCAGACGAAACAGGGACTTGTACGAGCAGTACTTC; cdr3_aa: CASRRNRDLYEQYF
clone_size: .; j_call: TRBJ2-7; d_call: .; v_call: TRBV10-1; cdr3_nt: TGCGCCAGCAGGGACACCGGGGAGACCTACGAGCAGTACTTC; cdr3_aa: CASRDTGETYEQYF
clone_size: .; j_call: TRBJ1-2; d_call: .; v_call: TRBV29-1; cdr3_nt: TGCAGCGTTGAGTTTCAGGGGTCTGGCTACACCTTC; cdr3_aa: CSVEFQGSGYTF
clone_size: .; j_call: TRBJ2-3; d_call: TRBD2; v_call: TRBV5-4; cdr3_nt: TGTGCCAGCAGCTTTAGCGGGAGGGCCACAGATACGCAGTATTTT; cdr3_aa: CASSFSGRATDTQYF
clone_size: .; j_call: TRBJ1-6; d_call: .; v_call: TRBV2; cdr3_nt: TGTGCCAGCAGCCCCGGGCCTCAGCCCCTCCACTTT; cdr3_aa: CASSPGPQPLHF
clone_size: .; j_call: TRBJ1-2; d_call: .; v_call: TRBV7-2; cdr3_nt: TGTGCCAGCAGCTTAGATCAAAACTATGGCTACACCTTC; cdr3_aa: CASSLDQNYGYTF
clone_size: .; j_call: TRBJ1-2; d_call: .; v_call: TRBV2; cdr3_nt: TGTGCCACTCAGCCTTGGCAGTATGGCTACACCTTC; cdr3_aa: CATQPWQYGYTF
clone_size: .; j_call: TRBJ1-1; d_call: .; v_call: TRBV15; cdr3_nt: TGTGCCACCAGCAGAGATGAGGGCAGGGAGTTATTAGGCACTGAAGCTTTCTTT; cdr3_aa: CATSRDEGRELLGTEAFF
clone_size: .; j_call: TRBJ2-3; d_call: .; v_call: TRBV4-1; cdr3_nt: TGCGCCAACAGCCATCTCGACCTTGTGTATGCAGATACGCAGTATTTT; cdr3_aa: CANSHLDLVYADTQYF
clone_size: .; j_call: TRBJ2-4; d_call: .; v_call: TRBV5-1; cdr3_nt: TGCGCCAGCAGCTTGGATGGCGCGAACATTCAGTACTTC; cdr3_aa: CASSLDGANIQYF
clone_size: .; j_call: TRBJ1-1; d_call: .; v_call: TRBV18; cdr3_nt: TGTGCCAGCTCACCACTCGCGTTCCGGAACACTGAAGCTTTCTTT; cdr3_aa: CASSPLAFRNTEAFF
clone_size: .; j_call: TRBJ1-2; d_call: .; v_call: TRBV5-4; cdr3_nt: TGTGCCAGCAGCTTGGCTACAGAGTTCTATGGCTACACCTTC; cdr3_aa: CASSLATEFYGYTF
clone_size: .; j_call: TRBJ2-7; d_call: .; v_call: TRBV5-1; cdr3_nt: TGCGCCAGCAGCTTGGGGCAGGAAGCGGTGGGCGAGCAGTACTTC; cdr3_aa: CASSLGQEAVGEQYF
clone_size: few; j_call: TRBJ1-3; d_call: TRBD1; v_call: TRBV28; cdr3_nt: TGTGCCAGCAGTACAGGGGGCCTAAGAAACACCATATATTTT; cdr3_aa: CASSTGGLRNTIYF
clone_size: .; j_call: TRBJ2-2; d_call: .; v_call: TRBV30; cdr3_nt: TGTGCCTGGGAATTGGGACCGAACACCGGGGAGCTGTTTTTT; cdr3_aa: CAWELGPNTGELFF
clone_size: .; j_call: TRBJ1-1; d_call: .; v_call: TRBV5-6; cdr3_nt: TGTGCCAGCAGGCGACGGACAGAAAGATCTAAAAACACTGAAGCTTTCTTT; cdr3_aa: CASRRRTERSKNTEAFF
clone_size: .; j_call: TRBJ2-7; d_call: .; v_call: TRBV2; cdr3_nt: TGTGCCCTCGGGGGGGACAGCTCCTACGAGCAGTACTTC; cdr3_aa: CALGGDSSYEQYF